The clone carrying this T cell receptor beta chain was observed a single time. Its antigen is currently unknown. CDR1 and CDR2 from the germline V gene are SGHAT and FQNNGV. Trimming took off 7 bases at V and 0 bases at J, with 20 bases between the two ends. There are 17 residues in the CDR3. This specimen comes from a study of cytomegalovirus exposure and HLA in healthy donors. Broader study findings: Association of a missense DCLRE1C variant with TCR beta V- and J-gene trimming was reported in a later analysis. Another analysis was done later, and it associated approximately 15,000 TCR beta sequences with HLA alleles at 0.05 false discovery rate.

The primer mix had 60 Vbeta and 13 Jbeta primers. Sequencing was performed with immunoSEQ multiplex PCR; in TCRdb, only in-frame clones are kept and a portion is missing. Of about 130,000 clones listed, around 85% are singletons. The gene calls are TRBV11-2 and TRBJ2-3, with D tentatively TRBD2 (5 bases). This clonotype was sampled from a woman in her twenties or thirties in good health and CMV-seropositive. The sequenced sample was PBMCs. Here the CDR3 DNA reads TGTGCCAGCATCATACCCTCCCCGGGAAGTAGCACAGATACGCAGTATTTT. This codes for CASIIPSPGSSTDTQYF.